This is a list of T cell receptor beta chains from one sample in a study of identical twins. TCRdb recomputed calls from the 5' RACE reads with MiXCR, one row per CDR3 protein. Here the sample spans hundreds of thousands of distinct CDR3 sequences, over 9% being singletons. The same data also contributed to another study, on yellow fever vaccine responses in identical twins.

The sequencing sample was made of PBMCs. These receptors were collected from a woman younger than 30 in good health. The CDR3 runs from the conserved cysteine through the conserved F or W. D genes are given only for firm matches. For some rows the clone size is stated as once, few or many, or as a class when expanded; others skip it.

j_call,v_call,cdr3_length,clone_size,d_call,cdr3_nt,cdr3_aa
TRBJ1-1,TRBV14,14,few,-,TGTGCCAGCAGCTCTGGGTTAGGGAACACTGAAGCTTTCTTT,CASSSGLGNTEAFF
TRBJ2-4,TRBV9,17,few,-,TGTGCCAGCAGCGTAGGGCAGGGACGGATTGCCAAAAACATTCAGTACTTC,CASSVGQGRIAKNIQYF
TRBJ2-2,TRBV25-1,15,few,-,TGTGCCAGCAGTGAACTAAATCGGGAGCCCGGGGAGCTGTTTTTT,CASSELNREPGELFF
TRBJ2-5,TRBV4-1,14,few,-,TGCGCCAGCAGCCAAGATACGACGCAAGAGACCCAGTACTTC,CASSQDTTQETQYF
TRBJ1-2,TRBV29-1,14,many,-,TGCAGCGTTGAAGATCAACAGATAGGGTATGGCTACACCTTC,CSVEDQQIGYGYTF
TRBJ2-3,TRBV28,18,few,-,TGTGCCAGCAGTTTACCCCACGGGAGTGGGGCACAAGGGGGGACGCAGTATTTT,CASSLPHGSGAQGGTQYF
TRBJ2-1,TRBV12-3/TRBV12-4,17,-,TRBD2,TGTGCCAGCAGTTTTAGTACTAGCGGGAGCTCCTACAATGAGCAGTTCTTC,CASSFSTSGSSYNEQFF
TRBJ2-5,TRBV7-6,14,-,-,TGTGCCAGCAGCTTAAGCTGGGCGTCGGAGACCCAGTACTTC,CASSLSWASETQYF
TRBJ2-1,TRBV12-3/TRBV12-4,14,-,-,TGTGCCAGCAGCCACTACCCTAGGGATATTGAGCAGTTCTTC,CASSHYPRDIEQFF
TRBJ2-1,TRBV24-1,17,many,TRBD2,TGTGCCACCAGTGATCTCCGGACTAGCGGGAGCTACAATGAGCAGTTCTTC,CATSDLRTSGSYNEQFF
TRBJ2-2,TRBV29-1,15,-,TRBD1,TGCAGCGTTGAAGGGACAGGCGCGAACACCGGGGAGCTGTTTTTT,CSVEGTGANTGELFF
TRBJ2-2,TRBV6-7,17,few,-,TGTGCCAGCAGTTCCCTACGTTCCGGCCGGAGGACCGGGGAGCTGTTTTTT,CASSSLRSGRRTGELFF
TRBJ1-3,TRBV29-1,13,few,-,TGCAGCGTTGTTAGCTTCTCTGGAAACACCATATATTTT,CSVVSFSGNTIYF